This entry lists 27 T cell receptor beta chains sequenced from one sample in a study of breast tumors, draining lymph nodes, adjacent tissues. Via MiXCR, TCRdb re-called the multiplex PCR reads, giving one row per CDR3 protein. Altogether under 45,000 distinct CDR3 sequences are present, just over 35% being singletons, with the ten largest covering roughly 10%. The specimen was breast tumor tissue. The receptors stem from a female donor with breast cancer. Some clones in this sample may be carry-over from other donors' samples.

This clonotype was recorded many times. The chain carries TRBV7-9 and TRBJ1-5; 9 nucleotides align to TRBD1. V lost 4 bases, J lost 4 bases, and 8 bases stayed unmatched. This CDR3 is 16 amino acids long. Germline lookup yields CDR1 SEHNR and CDR2 FQNEAQ (reference sequence). In DNA form, the CDR3 reads TGTGCCAGCAGCTCCGCGGACAGGGGATGGAATCAGCCCCAGCATTTT. Its protein product is CASSSADRGWNQPQHF.

This clonotype was detected only once. The rearrangement links TRBV10-2 to TRBJ2-1, with 14 bases identical to TRBD2. The germline gives CDR1 WSHSY, CDR2 SAAADI. The J segment lost 2 bases and the V segment lost 8 bases, leaving 5 bases of the junction unmatched. This CDR3 is built from 16 residues. CDR3 in amino acids: CASGGTSGRTYNEQFF. The CDR3 nucleotides read TGCGCCAGCGGCGGGACTAGCGGGAGAACCTACAATGAGCAGTTCTTC.

In this sample, this clonotype turned up many times. The V call is TRBV6-1, the J call TRBJ1-5; 8 positions match TRBD1. The CDR3 runs 16 residues. The ends lost 5 bases at V and 1 base at J; junction bases unmatched: 7. Germline V gene sequence: CDR1 MNHNS, CDR2 SASEGT. The CDR3 region has the DNA TGTGCCAGCAGTCCGACAGGGGTAGGGAGCAATCAGCCCCAGCATTTT. Residues: CASSPTGVGSNQPQHF.

This clonotype showed up just a few times. The chain is built from TRBV20-1 and TRBJ1-1; 7 bases line up with TRBD1. J lost 0 bases, V lost 0 bases, and 7 bases had no gene match. CDR3 length: 16 residues. Per germline, CDR1 DFQATT and CDR2 SNEGSKA (reference sequence). This CDR3 reads CSARDRGTVLNTEAFF. The CDR3 region has the DNA TGCAGTGCTAGAGACCGCGGGACAGTATTGAACACTGAAGCTTTCTTT.

This clonotype was seen many times. The chain uses TRBV6-6 and TRBJ2-1; 11 bases match TRBD2. This CDR3 contains 15 residues. Germline CDR1 and CDR2: MNHNY and SVGAGI (reference sequence). The J segment lost 9 bases and the V segment lost 6 bases, leaving 10 bases of the junction unmatched. CDR3 region: CASSRLAGGGREQFF. In DNA, the CDR3 is TGTGCCAGCAGCCGATTAGCGGGAGGGGGCCGTGAGCAGTTCTTC.

This clonotype came up many times. The J gene is TRBJ2-2, the V gene TRBV6-1; possibly TRBD2 for D (6 bases). Germline V gene data show CDR1 as MNHNS and CDR2 as SASEGT. Trimming removed 3 bases from V and 5 bases from J, with 19 bases in between. CDR3 length: 17 amino acids. The CDR3 protein is CASSDILANLRTGELFF. The CDR3 nucleotides read TGTGCCAGCAGTGACATACTAGCTAACCTGAGGACCGGGGAGCTGTTTTTT.

This clonotype was detected ten times or more. V and J are TRBV5-6 and TRBJ2-1; D is unclear. The CDR3 consists of 11 residues. With 3 bases removed from V and 3 bases from J, the gap between germline ends came to 1 base. In germline, CDR1 is SGHDT, CDR2 YYEEEE. Here the CDR3 DNA reads TGTGCCAGCAGCTACTACAATGAGCAGTTCTTC. Its translation is CASSYYNEQFF.

This clonotype showed up many times. The chain couples TRBV7-6 to TRBJ2-7, with TRBD2 matching over 8 bases. V shed 4 bases, J shed 1 base, and the junction held 3 bases outside the gene matches. Per germline, CDR1 SGHVS and CDR2 FNYEAQ. The CDR3 covers 14 residues. The CDR3 is CASSSTSGSYEQYF. The CDR3 DNA sequence: TGTGCCAGCAGCTCTACTAGCGGTTCCTACGAGCAGTACTTC.

This clonotype was found many times. The genes are TRBV11-3 and TRBJ2-1; D gene unclear. Germline V CDR1 and CDR2: SGHNT, YENEEA. V gave up 0 bases and J gave up 14 bases, with 11 bases separating them. The CDR3 runs to 12 residues. CDR3 nucleotide sequence: TGTGCCAGCAGCTTAGATCCCTCCGAGGAGTTCTTC. Translated, it gives CASSLDPSEEFF.

This clonotype occurred many times. The V call is TRBV12-5, the J call TRBJ2-1; unclear D gene. Trimming cost V 7 bases and J 2 bases, with 12 bases left between them. This CDR3 has 14 residues. Germline V gene sequence: CDR1 LGHNT, CDR2 FRNRAP. CDR3 amino acids: CASALTLPYNEQFF. The CDR3 DNA reads TGTGCTAGTGCTTTAACACTCCCCTACAATGAGCAGTTCTTC. The variable domain in full, completed from reference TRBV12-5 and TRBJ2-1, reads DARVTQTPRHKVTEMGQEVTMRCQPILGHNTVFWYRQTMMQGLELLAYFRNRAPLDDSGMPKDRFSAEMPDATLATLKIQPSEPRDSAVYFCASALTLPYNEQFFGPGTRLTVL.

Concerning this clonotype: This may arise from a read error, as a much more abundant clone is one base away. This chain connects TRBV19 to TRBJ2-1; the match to TRBD2 covers 8 bases. The V and J ends lost 7 bases and 9 bases, in that order; junction bases with no gene match: 14. The CDR3 has 15 residues. Per germline, CDR1 LNHDA and CDR2 SQIVND (reference sequence). CDR3 DNA: TGTGCCAGTAACTCTCTGGCGGGAGGTAACAGTGAGCAGTTCTTC. The encoded protein is CASNSLAGGNSEQFF.

This clonotype came up many times. The CDR3: CASSIQRQGAYEQYF. Written as DNA, the CDR3 is TGTGCCAGTAGTATCCAAAGACAGGGGGCGTACGAGCAGTACTTC. This chain links TRBV19 with TRBJ2-7; 10 bases agree with TRBD1. V shed 3 bases and J 4 bases; nucleotides not matched to a gene: 6. Germline loops: CDR1 LNHDA, CDR2 SQIVND (reference sequence). CDR3 length: 15 amino acids. The entire variable domain, with the rest obtained from reference TRBV19 and TRBJ2-7, is as follows: DGGITQSPKYLFRKEGQNVTLSCEQNLNHDAMYWYRQDPGQGLRLIYYSQIVNDFQKGDIAEGYSVSREKKESFPLTVTSAQKNPTAFYLCASSIQRQGAYEQYFGPGTRLTVT.

This clonotype was observed a single time. Since a much larger clone is just one base distant, this may be a read error. V gene TRBV6-2 or TRBV6-3 combines with J gene TRBJ1-5, with D possibly matching TRBD1 (5 bases). The CDR3 extends over 13 amino acids. Germline CDR1 and CDR2: MNHEY and SVGEGT. V was pared by 0 bases and J by 6 bases, with 6 bases between. CDR3 in amino acids: CASSYSGLQPQHF. The CDR3 DNA is TGTGCCAGCAGTTACTCGGGGCTTCAGCCCCAGCATTTT.

V gene TRBV7-2 combines with J gene TRBJ2-3, with D possibly matching TRBD2 (5 bases). This CDR3 is 15 amino acids long. The V and J ends lost 2 bases and 8 bases respectively, with 17 bases between them. CDR1 is SGHTA, CDR2 FQGNSA, per germline. CDR3 residues: CASSLLSGEHGTQYF. The DNA of the CDR3 is TGTGCCAGCAGCTTACTTTCCGGGGAACACGGTACGCAGTATTTT.

This clonotype has just a few counts. The chain uses TRBV28 and TRBJ2-1; tentatively, D is TRBD2 (5 bases). Germline CDR1 is MDHEN and CDR2 is SYDVKM. The CDR3 is 16 residues long. V was trimmed by 6 bases and J by 0 bases, leaving 15 bases between them. The CDR3: CASSPRTRLSYNEQFF. In DNA, the CDR3 is TGTGCCAGCAGCCCCCGGACTCGTCTCTCCTACAATGAGCAGTTCTTC.

This chain connects TRBV28 to TRBJ1-6; D not certain. The CDR3 has 16 residues. V lost 1 base to trimming and J lost 4 bases, with 11 bases between them. The germline V gene has CDR1 MDHEN and CDR2 SYDVKM. The CDR3 DNA sequence: TGTGCCAGCAGTTTATTCCCTTCAGCTTATAATTCACCCCTCCACTTT. Protein sequence: CASSLFPSAYNSPLHF.

Details on this clonotype: Without the conserved terminal phenylalanine or tryptophan, this CDR3 likely stems from a read error. The chain joins TRBV5-1 to TRBJ2-2; perhaps TRBD2 as D (5 bases). Germline V gives CDR1 SGHRS, CDR2 YFSETQ. V was trimmed by 1 base and J by 3 bases, leaving 16 bases between them. This CDR3 contains 17 residues. CDR3 region: CASSLQRRRGDTGELFL. The CDR3 region has the DNA TGCGCCAGCAGCTTGCAACGCCGACGGGGAGACACCGGGGAGCTGTTTCTT.

This clonotype has just a few counts. The chain recombines TRBV28 with TRBJ2-3; D is unclear. The CDR3 sequence is 13 residues long. The germline gives CDR1 MDHEN, CDR2 SYDVKM. The ends were cut back, 3 bases at V and 2 bases at J, with 6 bases in the middle. CDR3 amino acids: CASSFVITDTQYF. In DNA, the CDR3 is TGTGCCAGCAGTTTCGTCATCACAGATACGCAGTATTTT.

The chain employs TRBV6-5 and TRBJ2-1; D ambiguous. CDR1 and CDR2 from the germline V gene are MNHEY and SVGAGI. The CDR3 totals 11 residues. The ends were cut back, 4 bases at V and 4 bases at J, with 2 bases in the middle. The CDR3 DNA reads TGTGCCAGCAGTTGGTACAATGAGCAGTTCTTC. Amino acids: CASSWYNEQFF.

Points on this clonotype: A much larger clone differs from this one at a single base, so this may be a read error. The chain uses TRBV9 and TRBJ2-1, with TRBD1 matching 8 bases. The CDR3 is 15 residues long. In germline, CDR1 is SGDLS, CDR2 YYNGEE. The CDR3 region has the DNA TGTGCCAGCAGCGTCACCGGGACAGGAAACAATGAGCGGTTCTTC. This translates into CASSVTGTGNNERFF.

This clonotype was observed many times. The rearrangement links TRBV11-3 to TRBJ2-7, with a possible D match to TRBD2 (6 bases). The CDR3 contains 13 residues. CDR1 and CDR2 (germline): SGHNT, YENEEA. Trimming took 3 bases from V and 6 from J, leaving 12 bases between them. The DNA for the CDR3 is TGTGCCAGCAGCTTGGAGGGAGCGGGCGAGCAGTACTTC. Its protein product is CASSLEGAGEQYF.

About this clonotype: A read error may account for a junction end that differs from germline. The chain recombines TRBV20-1 with TRBJ2-1, with TRBD2 matching 10 bases. There are 17 residues in the CDR3. In germline, CDR1 is DFQATT, CDR2 SNEGSKA (reference sequence). CDR3 nucleotides: TGCAGTGCTATGAAAAGCGGGAGGGTCCCCACTTATCCTGAGCAATTCTTC. It specifies CSAMKSGRVPTYPEQFF.

Concerning this clonotype: This may stem from a read error, because a much larger clone lies one nucleotide away. This chain links TRBV4-1 with TRBJ2-6; D might be TRBD1 or TRBD2, each matching 5 bases. There are 15 residues in the CDR3. Per the germline V gene, CDR1 is MGHRA and CDR2 is YSYEKL. The V end was cut by 4 bases, the J end by 3 bases, with 10 bases between. The CDR3 sequence: CASSPGTFGANVLTF. The CDR3 DNA follows: TGCGCCAGCAGCCCTGGGACCTTTGGGGCCAACGTCCTGACTTTC.

The V gene is TRBV20-1, the J gene TRBJ2-5; 11 bases fit TRBD2. Germline CDR1 is DFQATT and CDR2 is SNEGSKA (reference sequence). Unmatched junction bases numbered 0, after V lost 1 base and J lost 5 bases. This CDR3 has 13 amino acids. The CDR3 spells CSARGLAGETQYF. CDR3 bases: TGCAGTGCTAGAGGACTAGCGGGGGAGACCCAGTACTTC.

The chain joins TRBV30 to TRBJ2-1, with 8 nucleotides matching TRBD2. V gave up 4 bases and J gave up 10 bases; unmatched junction bases: 15. In germline, CDR1 is GTSNPN, CDR2 SVGIG (reference sequence). The CDR3 totals 15 residues. The CDR3 coding sequence is TGTGCCTGGAATCCCCAAGCGGGAGACACCTACGAGCAGTTCTTC. As protein: CAWNPQAGDTYEQFF.

As concerns this clonotype: This could be a read error, since a much larger clone is one nucleotide away. The V call is TRBV11-1, the J call TRBJ2-7, with D unclear. Germline-derived CDR1 and CDR2 are SGHAT and FQDESV (reference sequence). The CDR3 runs 11 residues. The CDR3 protein is CASSLGRSQHF. DNA for the CDR3: TGTGCCAGCAGCTTAGGGCGGTCGCAGCACTTC.

V usage is TRBV3-1 and J usage is TRBJ2-2, with 9 bases fitting TRBD1. Germline V gene lookup returns CDR1 LGHDT and CDR2 YNNKEL (reference sequence). The ends lost 4 bases at V and 5 bases at J; junction bases unmatched: 5. The CDR3 has 15 residues. CDR3 region: CASSPRTGETGELFF. CDR3 nucleotide sequence: TGTGCCAGCAGCCCCCGGACAGGGGAGACCGGGGAGCTGTTTTTT.